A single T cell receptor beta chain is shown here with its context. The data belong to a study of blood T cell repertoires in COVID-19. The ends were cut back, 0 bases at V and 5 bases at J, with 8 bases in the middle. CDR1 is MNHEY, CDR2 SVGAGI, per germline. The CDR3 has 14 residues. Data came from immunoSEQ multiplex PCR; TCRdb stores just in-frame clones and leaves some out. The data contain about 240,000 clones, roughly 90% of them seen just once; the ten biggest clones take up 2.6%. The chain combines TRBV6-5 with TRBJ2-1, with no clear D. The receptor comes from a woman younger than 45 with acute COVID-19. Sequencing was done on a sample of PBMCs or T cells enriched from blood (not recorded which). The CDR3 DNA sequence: TGTGCCAGCAGTTACTCAATCACAAACAATGAGCAGTTCTTC. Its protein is CASSYSITNNEQFF.